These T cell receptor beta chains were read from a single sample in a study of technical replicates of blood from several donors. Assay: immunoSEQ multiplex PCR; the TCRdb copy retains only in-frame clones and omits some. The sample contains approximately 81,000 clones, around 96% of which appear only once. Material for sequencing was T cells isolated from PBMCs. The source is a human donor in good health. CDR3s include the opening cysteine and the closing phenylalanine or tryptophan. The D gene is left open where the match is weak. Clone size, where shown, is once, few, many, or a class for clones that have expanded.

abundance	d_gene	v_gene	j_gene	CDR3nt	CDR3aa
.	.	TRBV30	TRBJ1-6	TGTGCCTGGAGCGCAGGGGAGAATTCACCCCTCCACTTT	CAWSAGENSPLHF
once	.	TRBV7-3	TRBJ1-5	TGTGCCAGCAGCCCTACGACAGATCAGCCCCAGCATTTT	CASSPTTDQPQHF
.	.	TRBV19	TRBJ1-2	TGTGCCAGTGAGGGACATTCTAACTATGGCTACACCTTC	CASEGHSNYGYTF
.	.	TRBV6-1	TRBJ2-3	TGTGCCAGCTGGCCGGGTCCTATTGGTACGCAGTATTTT	CASWPGPIGTQYF
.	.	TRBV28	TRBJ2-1	TGTGCCAGCAGTTCCCCCGCCGCCGGGAGCTCCTACAATGAGCAGTTCTTC	CASSSPAAGSSYNEQFF
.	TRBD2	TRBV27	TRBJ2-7	TGTGCCAGCAGTTCATCTAGCGGGACAGTTTCCTACGAGCAGTACTTC	CASSSSSGTVSYEQYF
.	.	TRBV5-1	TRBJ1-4	TGCGCCAGCAGCTTGGACGTCGGACACCCTAATGAAAAACTGTTTTTT	CASSLDVGHPNEKLFF
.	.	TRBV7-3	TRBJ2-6	TGTGCCAGCAGCTTAGGGCTCTCTGGGGCCAACGTCCTGACTTTC	CASSLGLSGANVLTF
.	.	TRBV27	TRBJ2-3	TGTGCCAGCAGTTTCGGATTACTAGCAAACACAGATACGCAGTATTTT	CASSFGLLANTDTQYF
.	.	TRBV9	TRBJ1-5	TGTGCCAGCAGCGTAGACAGGGCGTCTCAGCCCCAGCATTTT	CASSVDRASQPQHF
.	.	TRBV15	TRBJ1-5	TGTGCCACCAGCAGAGAGGTACAGGTCCAGCCCCAGCATTTT	CATSREVQVQPQHF
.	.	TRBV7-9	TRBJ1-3	TGTGCCAGCAGCTTAATCCCCACAGCAAACTCTGGAAACACCATATATTTT	CASSLIPTANSGNTIYF
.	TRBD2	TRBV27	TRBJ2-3	TGTGCCAGCAGTCCCGCTTTCCGACTAGCGGGAGGTGGGGGGCGAATTAGTGATACGCAGTATTTT	CASSPAFRLAGGGGRISDTQYF
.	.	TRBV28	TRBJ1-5	TGTGCCAGCACCCTAGATTCCCTCAATCAGCCCCAGCATTTT	CASTLDSLNQPQHF
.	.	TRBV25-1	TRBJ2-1	TGTGCCAGCAGTCCCTCCGAGGCGAAAGAGCAGTTCTTC	CASSPSEAKEQFF